This TCR beta chain is from a study of blood T cell repertoires in COVID-19 (dated by TCRdb to 2018 to 2020). About the study as a whole: Samples from collaborators originated in the United States, Italy and Spain and spanned both the acute and convalescent phases of COVID-19. The dataset comprised deeply sampled blood TCRbeta repertoires from subjects exposed to, actively infected with, or recovered from COVID-19. The prospective study material was composed of cDNA or gDNA derived from T cells, B-cell-depleted T cells, or PBMCs. Where HLA class I and class II types were available, the types were taken from metadata supplied by the sample provider, not from assay-based typing. The samples were drawn from the first 160 participants of the ongoing ImmuneRACE study and from about 1,200 subjects provided by 6 global collaborators. Sample metadata almost always included a de-identified subject ID, COVID-19 status, age in years and sex. The repertoires were released in a freely available public database intended as a resource for research on the immune response to SARS-CoV-2.

Summary of the overall study and its limitations: Clinical and demographic metadata were provided uncurated, with the amount varying by source and participant.

Collaborating institutions collected whole blood in K2EDTA tubes following their own protocols. For TCRbeta analysis, collaborators shipped samples in one of three forms: frozen whole blood, isolated PBMCs, or DNA extracted from either of those sample types. TCRbeta CDR3 regions were amplified from genomic DNA using the immunoSEQ Assay, a bias-controlled multiplex PCR. The source study handled its data this way. The number of nucleated cells in each sample was estimated from the amplification of reference gene primers within the assay. To quantify the absolute abundance of each unique TCRbeta CDR3 rearrangement, sequence reads were collapsed and filtered. For each sample, productive Simpson clonality was calculated as the square root of Simpson's diversity index across productive rearrangements. Imported from immuneACCESS, the table was reduced by TCRdb to in-frame sequences with V and J called. These copies leave out some clones; in studies compared against another copy, an unresolved V gene accounts for under half, and the cause of the remainder is not known. V, J and clone size derive from that table, while D and trimming were established from the DNA sequence. The sample records some 100,000 clones, 85% of which are singletons. Clones ranked in the top ten supply approximately 10% of the sample.

Including the terminal cysteine and phenylalanine, the CDR3 comprises 15 residues. This entry keeps only the CDR3 DNA: 45 bases, framed from base 1. According to the germline V gene, CDR1 reads SGHAT and CDR2 reads FQNNGV. V lost 1 base and J lost 4 bases; the stretch between them is 8 bases long. For this clone: The target of this receptor is not known. Per-base quality was not reported, and no clone a single base away is much larger than it.

The chain joins TRBV11-2 to TRBJ1-6; the best D guess is TRBD1, with 5 bases matching. Sequencing used peripheral blood. The source is a woman between 65 and 79 years old with active or convalescent COVID-19. The CDR3 protein: CASSLGRGYNSPLHF. The DNA is as follows: TGTGCCAGCAGCTTAGGTAGGGGATATAATTCACCCCTCCACTTT.